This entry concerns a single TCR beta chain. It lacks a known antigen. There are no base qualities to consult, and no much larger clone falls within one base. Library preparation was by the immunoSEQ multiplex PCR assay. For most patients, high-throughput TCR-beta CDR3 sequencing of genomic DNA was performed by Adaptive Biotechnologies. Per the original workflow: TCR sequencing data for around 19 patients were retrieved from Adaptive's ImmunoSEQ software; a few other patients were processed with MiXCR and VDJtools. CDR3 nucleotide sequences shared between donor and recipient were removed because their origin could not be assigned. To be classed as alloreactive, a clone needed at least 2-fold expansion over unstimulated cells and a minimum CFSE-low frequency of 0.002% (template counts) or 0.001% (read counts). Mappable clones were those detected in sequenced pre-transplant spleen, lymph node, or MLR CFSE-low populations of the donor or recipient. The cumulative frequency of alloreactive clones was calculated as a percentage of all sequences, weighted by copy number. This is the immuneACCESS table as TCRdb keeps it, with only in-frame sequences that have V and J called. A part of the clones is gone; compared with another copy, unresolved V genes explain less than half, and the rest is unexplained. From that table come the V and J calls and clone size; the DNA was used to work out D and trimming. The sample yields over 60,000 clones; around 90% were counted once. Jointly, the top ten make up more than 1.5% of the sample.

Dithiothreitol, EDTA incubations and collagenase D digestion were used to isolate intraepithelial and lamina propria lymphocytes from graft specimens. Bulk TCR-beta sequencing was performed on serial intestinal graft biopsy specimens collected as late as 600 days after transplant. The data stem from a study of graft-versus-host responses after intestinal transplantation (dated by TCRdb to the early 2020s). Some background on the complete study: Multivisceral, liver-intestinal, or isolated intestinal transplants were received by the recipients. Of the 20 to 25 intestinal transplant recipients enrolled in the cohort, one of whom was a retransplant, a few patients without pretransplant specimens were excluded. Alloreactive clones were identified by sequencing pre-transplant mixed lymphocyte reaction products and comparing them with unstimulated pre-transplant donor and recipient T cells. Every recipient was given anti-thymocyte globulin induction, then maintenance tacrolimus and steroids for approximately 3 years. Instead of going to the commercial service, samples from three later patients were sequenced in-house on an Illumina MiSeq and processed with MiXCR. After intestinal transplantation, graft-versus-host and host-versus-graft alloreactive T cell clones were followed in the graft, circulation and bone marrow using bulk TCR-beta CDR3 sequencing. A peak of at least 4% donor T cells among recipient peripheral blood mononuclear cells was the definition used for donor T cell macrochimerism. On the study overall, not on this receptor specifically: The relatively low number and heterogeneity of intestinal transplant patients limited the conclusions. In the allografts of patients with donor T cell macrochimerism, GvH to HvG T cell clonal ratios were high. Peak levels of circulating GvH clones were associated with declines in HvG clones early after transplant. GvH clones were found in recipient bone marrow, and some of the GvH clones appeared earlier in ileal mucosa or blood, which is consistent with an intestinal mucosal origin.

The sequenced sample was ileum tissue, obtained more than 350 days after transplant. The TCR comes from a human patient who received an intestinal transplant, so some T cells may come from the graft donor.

In nucleotides, the sequence is TGTGCCAGCGGGGGGCAGGGGAACACTGAAGCTTTCTTT. This codes for CASGGQGNTEAFF. The sequence links TRBV2 to TRBJ1-1; 6 matching bases give a weak D call of TRBD1. Via the germline V gene, CDR1 is SNHLY and CDR2 FYNNEI. Between the V and J ends, shortened by 8 bases and 1 base respectively, the junction contains 11 bases. The CDR3 goes from the cysteine to the phenylalanine over 13 residues. Only CDR3 DNA remains: 39 bases, in frame from the first base.